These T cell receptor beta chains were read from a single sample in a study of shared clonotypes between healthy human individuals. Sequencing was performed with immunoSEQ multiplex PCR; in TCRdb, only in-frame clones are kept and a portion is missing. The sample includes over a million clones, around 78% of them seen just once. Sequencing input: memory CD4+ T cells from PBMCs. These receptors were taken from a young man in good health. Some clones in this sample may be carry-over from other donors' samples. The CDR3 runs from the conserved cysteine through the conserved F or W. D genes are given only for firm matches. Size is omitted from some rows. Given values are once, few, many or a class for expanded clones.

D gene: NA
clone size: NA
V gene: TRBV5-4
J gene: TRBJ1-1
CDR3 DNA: TGTGCCAGCAGCTTCAGGGGTAATCGCTTTGAAGCTTTCTTT
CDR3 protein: CASSFRGNRFEAFF

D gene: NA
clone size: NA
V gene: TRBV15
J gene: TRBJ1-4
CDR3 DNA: TGTGCCACCAGCAGAGATATAGGGACAAGGAGTGAAAAACTGTTTTTT
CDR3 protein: CATSRDIGTRSEKLFF

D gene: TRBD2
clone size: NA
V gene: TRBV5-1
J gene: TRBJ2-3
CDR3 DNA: TGCGCCAGCAGCTTGGAGACTAGCGGAGATACGCAGTATTTT
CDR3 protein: CASSLETSGDTQYF

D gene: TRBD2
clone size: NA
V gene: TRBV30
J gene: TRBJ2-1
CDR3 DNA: TGTGCCTGGAGGAGTCTTATAGCGGGAGGGCCGAAAGGGGCCTACAATGAGCAGTTCTTC
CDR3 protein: CAWRSLIAGGPKGAYNEQFF

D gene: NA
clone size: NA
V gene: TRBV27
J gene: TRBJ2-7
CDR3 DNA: TGTGCCACCGGGCAATGGGGAGGCGCCTACGAGCAGTACTTC
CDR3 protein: CATGQWGGAYEQYF

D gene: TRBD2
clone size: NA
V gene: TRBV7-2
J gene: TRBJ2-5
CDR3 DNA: TGTGCCAGCAGCTTAGGTAGCGGGAGCCAAGAGACCCAGTACTTC
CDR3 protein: CASSLGSGSQETQYF

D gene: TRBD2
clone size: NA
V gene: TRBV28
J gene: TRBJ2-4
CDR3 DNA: TGTGCCAGCGGGTCCACTACCGGGACTAGCGGGAGGGCGATTCAGTACTTC
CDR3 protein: CASGSTTGTSGRAIQYF

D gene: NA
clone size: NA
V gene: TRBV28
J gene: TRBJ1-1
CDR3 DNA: TGTGCCAGCAGTTCGGACTCTAGGACAAGAGCTTTCTTT
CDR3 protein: CASSSDSRTRAFF

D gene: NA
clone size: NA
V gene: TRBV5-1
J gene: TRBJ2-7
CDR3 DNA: TGCGCCAGCAGCTTGGCCCAATTTTCGGGCATGGGCGGCGAGCAGTACTTC
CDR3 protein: CASSLAQFSGMGGEQYF

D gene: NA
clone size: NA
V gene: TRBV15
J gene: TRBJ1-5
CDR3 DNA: TGTGCCACCAGCGGTGGGGGTGGCAATCAGCCCCAGCATTTT
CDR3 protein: CATSGGGGNQPQHF

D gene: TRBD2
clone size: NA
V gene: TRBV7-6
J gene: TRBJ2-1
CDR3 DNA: TGTGCCAGCAGCCGAGAGGGGGGACTAGCGGGAGGTTTAGGTGAGCAGTTCTTC
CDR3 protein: CASSREGGLAGGLGEQFF

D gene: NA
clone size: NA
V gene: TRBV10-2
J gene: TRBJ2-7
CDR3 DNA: TGCGCCAGCAAAGGGACTGCTACAACGTACGAGCAGTACTTC
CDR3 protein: CASKGTATTYEQYF

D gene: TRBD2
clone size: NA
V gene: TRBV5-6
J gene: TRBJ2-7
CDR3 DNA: TGTGCCAGCAGCTCATGGACTAGCGGGAGCTACGAGCAGTACTTC
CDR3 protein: CASSSWTSGSYEQYF

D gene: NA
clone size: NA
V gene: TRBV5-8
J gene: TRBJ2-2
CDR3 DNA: TGTGCCAGCAGCCGTTCGTCTGGGACCGGGGAGCTGTTTTTT
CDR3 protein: CASSRSSGTGELFF

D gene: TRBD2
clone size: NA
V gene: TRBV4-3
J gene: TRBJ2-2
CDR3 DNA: TGCGCCAGCAGCCAAGATTTTGCGGGAGGGCCCCCCGGGGAGCTGTTTTTT
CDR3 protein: CASSQDFAGGPPGELFF

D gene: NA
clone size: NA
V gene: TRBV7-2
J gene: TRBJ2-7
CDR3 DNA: TGTGCCAGCAGCCCATCATGGAGCGAATCCTACGAGCAGTACTTC
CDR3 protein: CASSPSWSESYEQYF

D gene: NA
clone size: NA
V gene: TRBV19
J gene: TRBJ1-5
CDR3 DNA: TGTGCCAGTAGTATAGGACATGAGGGTCAGCCCCAGCATTTT
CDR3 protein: CASSIGHEGQPQHF

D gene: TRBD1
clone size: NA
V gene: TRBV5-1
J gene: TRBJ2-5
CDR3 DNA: TGCGCCAGCAGAAGTGGGACAGGGAAAGAGACCCAGTACTTC
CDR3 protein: CASRSGTGKETQYF

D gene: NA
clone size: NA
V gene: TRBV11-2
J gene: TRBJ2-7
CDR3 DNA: TGTGCCAGCAGCCTGAATTCCTACGAGCAGTACTTC
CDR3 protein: CASSLNSYEQYF

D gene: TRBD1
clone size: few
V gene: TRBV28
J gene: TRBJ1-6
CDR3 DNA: TGTGCCAGCAGTTTAAGGACAGGGGGAGGTTCACCCCTCCACTTT
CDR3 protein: CASSLRTGGGSPLHF

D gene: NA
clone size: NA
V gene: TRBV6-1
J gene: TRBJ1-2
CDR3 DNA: TGTGCCAGCAGCGGGGTAGGGCGAACTAACTATGGCTACACCTTC
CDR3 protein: CASSGVGRTNYGYTF

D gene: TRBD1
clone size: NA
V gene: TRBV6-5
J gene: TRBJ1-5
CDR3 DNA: TGTGCCAGCAGGACAGGGGGGAGGGGTCAGCCCCAGCATTTT
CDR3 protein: CASRTGGRGQPQHF

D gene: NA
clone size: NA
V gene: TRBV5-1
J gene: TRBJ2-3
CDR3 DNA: TGCGCCAGCAGCTTGGGCCCGGGTGGGAACACAGATACGCAGTATTTT
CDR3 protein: CASSLGPGGNTDTQYF

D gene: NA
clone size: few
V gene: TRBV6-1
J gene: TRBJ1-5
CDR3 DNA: TGTGCCAGCAGTGAGAGGGGGGCGAACAATCAGCCCCAGCATTTT
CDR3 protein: CASSERGANNQPQHF

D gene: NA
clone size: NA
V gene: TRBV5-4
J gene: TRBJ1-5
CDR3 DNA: TGTGCCAGCAGCTTGGCGGTCAATCAGCCCCAGCATTTT
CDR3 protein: CASSLAVNQPQHF

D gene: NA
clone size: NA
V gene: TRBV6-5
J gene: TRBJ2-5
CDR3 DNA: TGTGCCAGCAGTTACCGGGACAAGGTATACTTC
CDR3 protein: CASSYRDKVYF

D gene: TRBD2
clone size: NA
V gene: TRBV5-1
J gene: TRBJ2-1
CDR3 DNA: TGCGCCAGCAGCGTAGGTAGGACTAGCGGCAATGAGCAGTTCTTC
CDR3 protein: CASSVGRTSGNEQFF

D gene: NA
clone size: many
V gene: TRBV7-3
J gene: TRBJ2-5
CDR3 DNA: TGTGCCAGCAGCTTTGGACGGTCTGGTACCCAGTACTTC
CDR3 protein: CASSFGRSGTQYF

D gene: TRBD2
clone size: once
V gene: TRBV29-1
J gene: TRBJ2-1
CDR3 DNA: TGCAGCGCCGGGACTAGCGGATACAATGAGCAGTTCTTC
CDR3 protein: CSAGTSGYNEQFF

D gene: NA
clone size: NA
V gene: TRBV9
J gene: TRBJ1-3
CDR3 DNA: TGTGCCAGCAGCAGTAGCGGGGGAGGAAGAAACACCATATATTTT
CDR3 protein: CASSSSGGGRNTIYF

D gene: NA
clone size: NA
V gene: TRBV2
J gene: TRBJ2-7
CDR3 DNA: TGTGCCAGCAAGCTAGTCTACGAGCAGTACTTC
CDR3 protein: CASKLVYEQYF

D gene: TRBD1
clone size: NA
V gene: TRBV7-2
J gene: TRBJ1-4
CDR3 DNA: TGTGCCAGCAGCGAAAAACAGGGGTCGGATGAAAAACTGTTTTTT
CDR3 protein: CASSEKQGSDEKLFF

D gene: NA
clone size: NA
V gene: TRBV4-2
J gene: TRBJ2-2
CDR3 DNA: TGTGCCAGCAGCCAAGAAGGTGGGGGCCCCGGGGAGCTGTTTTTT
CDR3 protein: CASSQEGGGPGELFF

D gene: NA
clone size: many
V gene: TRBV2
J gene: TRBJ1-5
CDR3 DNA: TGTGCCAGCAGTGAAGACTTCAATCAGCCCCAGCATTTT
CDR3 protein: CASSEDFNQPQHF

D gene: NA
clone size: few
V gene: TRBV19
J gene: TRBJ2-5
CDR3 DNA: TGTGCCAGTAGTATCCGGAAGGGCTTGGCAGAGACCCAGTACTTC
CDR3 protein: CASSIRKGLAETQYF

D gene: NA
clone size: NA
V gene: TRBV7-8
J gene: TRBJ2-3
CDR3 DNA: TGTGCCAGCAGCTATGGACGGGCGGGGAGCACAGATACGCAGTATTTT
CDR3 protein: CASSYGRAGSTDTQYF

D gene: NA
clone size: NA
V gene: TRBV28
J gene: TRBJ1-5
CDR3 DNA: TGTGCCAGCATTTCCCTACGACAGGCGACCAATAGCAATCAGCCCCAGCATTTT
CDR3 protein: CASISLRQATNSNQPQHF

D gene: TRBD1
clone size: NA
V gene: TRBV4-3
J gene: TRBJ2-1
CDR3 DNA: TGCGCCAGCAGCCAAGGGGTTTTCGACAGGGGGAGTGCTGAGCAGTTCTTC
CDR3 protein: CASSQGVFDRGSAEQFF

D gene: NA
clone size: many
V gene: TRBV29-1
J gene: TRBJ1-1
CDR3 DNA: TGCAGCGTGGCCGCGAACACTGAAGCTTTCTTT
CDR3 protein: CSVAANTEAFF

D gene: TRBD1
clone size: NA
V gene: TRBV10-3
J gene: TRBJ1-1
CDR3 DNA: TGTGCCATCACCTTGGACAGGGGGCTCAACACTGAAGCTTTCTTT
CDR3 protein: CAITLDRGLNTEAFF

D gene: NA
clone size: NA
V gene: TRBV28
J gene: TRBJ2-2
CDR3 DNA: TGTGCCAGCACCCCCGCCGGACAGTCTTACACCGGGGAGCTGTTTTTT
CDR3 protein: CASTPAGQSYTGELFF

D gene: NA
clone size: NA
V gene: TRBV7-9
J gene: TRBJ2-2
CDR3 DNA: TGTGCCAGCAGCTACGGCCAAGGTACCGGGGAGCTGTTTTTT
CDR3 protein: CASSYGQGTGELFF

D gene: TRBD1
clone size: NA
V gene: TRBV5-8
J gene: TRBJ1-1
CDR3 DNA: TGTGCCAGCAGCCGACGGACAGGGCCCGAAGCTTTCTTT
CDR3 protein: CASSRRTGPEAFF

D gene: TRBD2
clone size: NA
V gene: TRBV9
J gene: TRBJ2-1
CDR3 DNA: TGTGCCAGCAGCGTAGGCCCTCCTTCCTACCTTCTAGCGGGAGTACTGGGGAATGAGCAGTTCTTC
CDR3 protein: CASSVGPPSYLLAGVLGNEQFF

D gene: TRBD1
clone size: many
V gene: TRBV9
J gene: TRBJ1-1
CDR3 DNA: TGTGCCAGCAGCGTTGACAGGGATCGAACTGAAGCTTTCTTT
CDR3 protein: CASSVDRDRTEAFF

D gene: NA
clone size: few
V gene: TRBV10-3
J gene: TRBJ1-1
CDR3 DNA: TGTGCCATCAGTGAGTCAGGATCGAAGAACACTGAAGCTTTCTTT
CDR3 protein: CAISESGSKNTEAFF

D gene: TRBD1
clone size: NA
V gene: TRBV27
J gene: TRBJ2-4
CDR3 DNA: TGTGCCAGCTGGACAGGGGGCCACAGGAAAAACCTAGCCAAAAACATTCAGTACTTC
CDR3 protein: CASWTGGHRKNLAKNIQYF

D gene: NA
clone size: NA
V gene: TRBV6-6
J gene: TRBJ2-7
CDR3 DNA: TGTGCCAGCAGTTACGGCGCGGGAAGGGGTTCCTACGAGCAGTACTTC
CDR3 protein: CASSYGAGRGSYEQYF

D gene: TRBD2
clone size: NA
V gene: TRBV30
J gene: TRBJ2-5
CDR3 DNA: TGTGCCTGGAGGAGAAGCGGGGCTCAAGAGACCCAGTACTTC
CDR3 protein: CAWRRSGAQETQYF

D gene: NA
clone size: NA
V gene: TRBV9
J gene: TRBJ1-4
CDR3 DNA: TGTGCCAGCAGCGTAGAAGGGGGACGGAGAAATGAAAAACTGTTTTTT
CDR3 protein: CASSVEGGRRNEKLFF

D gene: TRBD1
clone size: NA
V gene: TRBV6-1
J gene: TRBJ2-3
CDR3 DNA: TGTGCCAGCAGTGTTGACAGGGGTGTGGCAGATACGCAGTATTTT
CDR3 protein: CASSVDRGVADTQYF

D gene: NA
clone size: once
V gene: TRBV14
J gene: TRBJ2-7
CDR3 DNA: TGCGCCAGCAGCCAAATCGACTCCTACGGGCAGTACTTC
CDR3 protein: CASSQIDSYGQYF

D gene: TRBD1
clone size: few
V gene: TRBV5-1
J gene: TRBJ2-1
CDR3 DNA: TGCGCCAGCAGCTTGGGAGGGGGCATCTACAATGAGCAGTTCTTC
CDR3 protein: CASSLGGGIYNEQFF

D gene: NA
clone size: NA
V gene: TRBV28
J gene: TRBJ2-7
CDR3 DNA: TGTGCCAGCAGCACGGACACGACCGAGCAGTACTTC
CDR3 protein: CASSTDTTEQYF